The 21 T cell receptor beta chains below all came from one sample that was sequenced in a study of T cell responses to AZD1222 COVID-19 vaccine. Method: immunoSEQ multiplex PCR; TCRdb's copy keeps in-frame clones and lacks some. The sample records about 140,000 clones, around 93% being singletons. The sequenced sample was peripheral blood, obtained 28 days after the second AZD1222 dose. All receptors derive from an adult who received the AZD1222 COVID-19 vaccine.

This sequence joins TRBV2 and TRBJ2-7; 7 positions agree with TRBD2. The CDR3 runs 14 residues. In germline, CDR1 is SNHLY, CDR2 FYNNEI. V lost 4 bases and J lost 3; bases outside the gene matches: 6. The CDR3 loop is CASSVGTIRYEQYF. CDR3 in DNA: TGTGCCAGCAGTGTGGGGACTATCCGCTACGAGCAGTACTTC. The full variable domain, in which reference TRBV2 and TRBJ2-7 provide the parts outside the CDR3, is EPEVTQTPSHQVTQMGQEVILRCVPISNHLYFYWYRQILGQKVEFLVSFYNNEISEKSEIFDDQFSVERPDGSNFTLKIRSTKLEDSAMYFCASSVGTIRYEQYFGPGTRLTVT.

The rearrangement links TRBV9 to TRBJ2-7; D unresolved. The CDR3 extends over 14 amino acids. Trimming cost V 7 bases and J 2 bases, with 16 bases left between them. The V gene's germline CDR1 is SGDLS and CDR2 YYNGEE. CDR3 nucleotide sequence: TGTGCCAGCTCCCCCAGGCTAGTTGCCTACGAGCAGTACTTC. This sequence encodes CASSPRLVAYEQYF.

V is TRBV19 and J is TRBJ2-3; tentative D call: TRBD2 (5 bases). Germline CDR1 LNHDA, CDR2 SQIVND (reference sequence). The CDR3 is 21 residues long. Trimming left V 6 bases short and J 5 bases short, with 36 bases between. As DNA, the CDR3 is TGTGCCAGTAGCTCATACTACTTAGGCAGCGGAACCCTAAGAGGCGGAGATACGCAGTATTTT. Amino acid sequence: CASSSYYLGSGTLRGGDTQYF.

This clone is a singleton in its sample. V usage is TRBV4-1 and J usage is TRBJ2-1; D gene unclear. V lost 4 bases to trimming and J lost 0 bases, with 16 bases between them. There are 17 residues in the CDR3. The germline V gene has CDR1 MGHRA and CDR2 YSYEKL. The CDR3 protein is CASSPPTSMSSYNEQFF. DNA of the CDR3: TGCGCCAGCAGCCCCCCCACAAGCATGAGCTCCTACAATGAGCAGTTCTTC.

The CDR3 DNA is TGTGCCAGCAGCTTGGGATCGGCCTACGAGCAGTACTTC. Its protein product is CASSLGSAYEQYF. This chain links TRBV5-5 with TRBJ2-7, with D uncertain. Germline-derived CDR1 and CDR2 are SGHKS and YYEKEE (reference sequence). There are 13 residues in the CDR3. Trimming took off 0 bases at V and 2 bases at J, with 6 bases between the two ends.

The rearrangement links TRBV18 to TRBJ2-5; tentatively, D is TRBD1 or TRBD2 (6 bases each). The CDR3 covers 16 residues. Germline-derived CDR1 and CDR2 are KGHSH and LQKENI. Trimming pared 2 bases from V and 4 bases from J, leaving 17 bases between. CDR3 residues: CASSPSNGGAGETQYF. CDR3 DNA sequence: TGTGCCAGCTCACCAAGTAACGGGGGCGCGGGAGAGACCCAGTACTTC.

The chain is built from TRBV12-2 and TRBJ1-5. TRBV12-2 is annotated as a pseudogene. The CDR3 has 15 amino acids. CDR3 nucleotide sequence: TGTGCAAGTCGCTTAGAGAACAGGGAGGACCAGCCCCAGCATTTT. Residues: CASRLENREDQPQHF.

This clone was seen only a few times. The chain couples TRBV5-1 to TRBJ2-5; weak D call: TRBD2 (5 bases). CDR1 and CDR2 from the germline V gene are SGHRS and YFSETQ. Trimming shortened V by 0 bases and J by 13 bases, and 19 bases separated the two germline ends. The CDR3 extends over 14 amino acids. This chain's CDR3 is CASSLAPGGELWYF. DNA of the CDR3: TGCGCCAGCAGCTTGGCGCCAGGAGGCGAACTCTGGTACTTC.

Regarding this clone: Other DNA sequences in the sample encode the same CDR3. The V call is TRBV28, the J call TRBJ1-3; weak D call: TRBD1 (5 bases). With 2 bases removed from V and 4 bases from J, the gap between germline ends came to 12 bases. The V gene's germline CDR1 is MDHEN and CDR2 SYDVKM. The CDR3 consists of 15 residues. CDR3 in amino acids: CASSLGQGLGNTIYF. The CDR3 DNA follows: TGTGCCAGCAGTTTAGGGCAGGGATTAGGAAACACCATATATTTT.

V is TRBV7-2 and J is TRBJ1-1; unclear D gene. V was pared by 7 bases and J by 5 bases, with 26 bases between. The CDR3 extends over 17 amino acids. Germline V gene data show CDR1 as SGHTA and CDR2 as FQGNSA. The CDR3 loop reads CASKAFPGPLGGTEAFF. DNA for the CDR3: TGTGCCAGCAAGGCTTTTCCGGGTCCTCTCGGAGGGACTGAAGCTTTCTTT.

This chain joins TRBV6-6 and TRBJ1-2, with a weak D call TRBD1 (5 bases). The CDR3 spans 12 residues. The V gene's germline CDR1 is MNHNY and CDR2 SVGAGI (reference sequence). Trimming took 5 bases from V and 5 from J, leaving 9 bases between them. In DNA, the CDR3 is TGTGCCAGCAGTGGCGAGGGGTATGGCTACACCTTC. This sequence encodes CASSGEGYGYTF.

The V call is TRBV24-1, the J call TRBJ1-5, with D perhaps TRBD1 (6 bases). V lost 10 bases to trimming and J lost 4 bases, with 13 bases between them. The CDR3 spans 13 residues. The germline V gene encodes CDR1 KGHDR and CDR2 SFDVKD. The CDR3: CATARGGNQPQHF. The CDR3 DNA follows: TGTGCCACTGCCAGAGGGGGGAATCAGCCCCAGCATTTT.

This chain uses TRBV4-1 with TRBJ2-7, with TRBD2 identical over 8 bases. Per germline, CDR1 MGHRA and CDR2 YSYEKL. V trimming: 5 bases; J trimming: 0 bases; junction bases outside the gene matches: 6. The CDR3 is 15 residues long. CDR3 in amino acids: CASSYLAGPSYEQYF. The CDR3 DNA follows: TGCGCCAGCAGCTACCTAGCGGGTCCCTCCTACGAGCAGTACTTC.

The genes are TRBV5-8 and TRBJ2-7; 11 nucleotides align to TRBD2. The CDR3 contains 16 residues. Losses at the gene ends were 0 bases for V and 2 bases for J; bases not matched to a gene: 4. Germline CDR1 reads SGHTS; CDR2 reads YDEGEE. This chain's CDR3 is CASSLASSGRTYEQYF. The CDR3 region has the DNA TGTGCCAGCAGCTTGGCGTCTAGCGGGAGGACCTACGAGCAGTACTTC.

The chain uses TRBV27 and TRBJ1-2; 7 nucleotides agree with TRBD1. CDR3 length: 14 residues. In germline, CDR1 is MNHEY, CDR2 SMNVEV (reference sequence). V shed 4 bases, J shed 4 bases, and the junction held 6 bases outside the gene matches. CDR3 amino acids: CASSSRQGSYGYTF. The CDR3 DNA is TGTGCCAGCAGTTCAAGACAGGGCAGCTATGGCTACACCTTC.

The V and J genes are TRBV28 and TRBJ2-3; 9 positions match TRBD2. This CDR3 spans 18 amino acids. The V gene's germline CDR1 is MDHEN and CDR2 SYDVKM. The CDR3 sequence is CTTWRTSDVPWSTDTQYF. The CDR3 nucleotides are TGTACTACTTGGAGGACTAGCGATGTACCGTGGAGCACAGATACGCAGTATTTT.

The chain couples TRBV27 to TRBJ2-7, with 12 bases identical to TRBD1. This CDR3 has 15 amino acids. Germline V CDR1 and CDR2: MNHEY, SMNVEV (reference sequence). After removal of 5 bases from V and 7 bases from J, the junction contained 9 bases not matched to a gene. The CDR3 DNA sequence: TGTGCCAGCAGTCCAAGGGACAGGGGGCGTCGGGAGCAGTACTTC. The encoded protein is CASSPRDRGRREQYF.

This chain joins TRBV20-1 and TRBJ2-1; no clear D gene. The germline V gene has CDR1 DFQATT and CDR2 SNEGSKA (reference sequence). The CDR3 runs 10 residues. V was pared by 6 bases and J by 7 bases, with 7 bases between. For the CDR3, the DNA is TGCAGTGCCGACGAGAATGAGCAGTTCTTC. This codes for CSADENEQFF.

The chain has TRBV19 and TRBJ2-3; no reliable D call. Germline CDR1 LNHDA, CDR2 SQIVND (reference sequence). The V and J ends lost 5 bases and 6 bases respectively, with 12 bases between them. This CDR3 has 13 residues. The CDR3 DNA reads TGTGCCAGTAGTCCGCGACTGGGGGATACGCAGTATTTT. This translates into CASSPRLGDTQYF. The whole variable domain, remainder taken from reference TRBV19 and TRBJ2-3, is DGGITQSPKYLFRKEGQNVTLSCEQNLNHDAMYWYRQDPGQGLRLIYYSQIVNDFQKGDIAEGYSVSREKKESFPLTVTSAQKNPTAFYLCASSPRLGDTQYFGPGTRLTVL.

V gene TRBV19 combines with J gene TRBJ1-4; possibly TRBD1 for D (5 bases). CDR3 length: 13 amino acids. The ends were cut back, 8 bases at V and 7 bases at J, with 14 bases in the middle. CDR1 and CDR2 (germline): LNHDA, SQIVND (reference sequence). The CDR3 DNA is TGTGCCAGTCACAGGAAAGAAGGTGAAAAACTGTTTTTT. This sequence encodes CASHRKEGEKLFF.

V is TRBV24-1 and J is TRBJ1-1, with TRBD1 identical over 9 bases. CDR1 is KGHDR, CDR2 SFDVKD, per germline. Trimming at V came to 9 bases and at J to 5 bases, leaving 0 bases not matched to a gene. The CDR3 extends over 11 amino acids. The CDR3: CATGQGTEAFF. The CDR3 coding sequence is TGTGCCACCGGACAGGGGACTGAAGCTTTCTTT.